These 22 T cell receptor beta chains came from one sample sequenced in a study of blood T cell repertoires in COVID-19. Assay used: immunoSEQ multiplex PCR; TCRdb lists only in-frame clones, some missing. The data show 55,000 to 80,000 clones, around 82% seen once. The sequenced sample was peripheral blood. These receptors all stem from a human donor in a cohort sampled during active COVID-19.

The CDR3 DNA reads TGCGCCAGCAGCTTGCAGGGGGCCGCCTACAATGAGCAGTTCTTC. The encoded protein is CASSLQGAAYNEQFF. The chain joins TRBV5-1 to TRBJ2-1, with TRBD1 identical over 8 bases. The V and J ends lost 1 base and 2 bases, in that order; junction bases with no gene match: 2. The CDR3 consists of 15 residues. Germline CDR1 is SGHRS and CDR2 is YFSETQ.

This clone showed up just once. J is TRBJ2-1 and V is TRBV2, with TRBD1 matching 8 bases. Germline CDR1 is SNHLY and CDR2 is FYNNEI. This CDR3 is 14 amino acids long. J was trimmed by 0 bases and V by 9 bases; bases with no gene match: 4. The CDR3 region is CASRQGLSYNEQFF. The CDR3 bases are TGTGCCAGTCGACAGGGGCTCTCCTACAATGAGCAGTTCTTC.

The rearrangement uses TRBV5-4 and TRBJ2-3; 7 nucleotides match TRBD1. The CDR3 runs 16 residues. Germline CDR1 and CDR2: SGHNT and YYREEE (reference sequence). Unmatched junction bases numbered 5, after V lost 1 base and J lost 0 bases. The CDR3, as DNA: TGTGCCAGCAGCTTGCCACGGGACAGAAGCACAGATACGCAGTATTTT. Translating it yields CASSLPRDRSTDTQYF.

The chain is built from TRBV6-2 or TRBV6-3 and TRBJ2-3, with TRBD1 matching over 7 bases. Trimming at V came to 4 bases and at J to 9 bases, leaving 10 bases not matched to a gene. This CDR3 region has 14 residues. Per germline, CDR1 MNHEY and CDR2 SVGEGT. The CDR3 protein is CASSSRDSEGTQYF. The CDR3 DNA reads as TGTGCCAGCAGTTCCCGGGACAGCGAGGGGACGCAGTATTTT.

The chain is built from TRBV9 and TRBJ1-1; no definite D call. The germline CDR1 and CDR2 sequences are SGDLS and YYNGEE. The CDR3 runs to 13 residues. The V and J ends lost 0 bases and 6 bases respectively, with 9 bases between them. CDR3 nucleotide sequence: TGTGCCAGCAGCGTAGTAGAGGGAGCTGAAGCTTTCTTT. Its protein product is CASSVVEGAEAFF.

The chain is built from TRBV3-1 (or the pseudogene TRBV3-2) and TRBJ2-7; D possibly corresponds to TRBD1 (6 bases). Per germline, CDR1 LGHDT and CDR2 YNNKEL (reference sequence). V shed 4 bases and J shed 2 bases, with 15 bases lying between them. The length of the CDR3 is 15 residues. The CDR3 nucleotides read TGTGCCAGCAGCCGGGGGCCGCAGGGGACCTACGAGCAGTACTTC. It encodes CASSRGPQGTYEQYF.

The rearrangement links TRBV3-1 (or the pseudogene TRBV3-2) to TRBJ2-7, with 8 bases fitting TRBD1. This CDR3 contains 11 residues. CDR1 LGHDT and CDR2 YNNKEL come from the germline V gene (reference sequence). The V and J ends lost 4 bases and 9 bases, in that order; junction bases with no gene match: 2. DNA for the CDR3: TGTGCCAGCAGCCGGACAGGGAGGCAGTACTTC. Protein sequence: CASSRTGRQYF.

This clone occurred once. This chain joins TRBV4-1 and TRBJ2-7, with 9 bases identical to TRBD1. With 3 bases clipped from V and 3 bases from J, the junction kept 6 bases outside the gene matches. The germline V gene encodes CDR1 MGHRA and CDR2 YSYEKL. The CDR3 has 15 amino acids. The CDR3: CASSHGGQGRYEQYF. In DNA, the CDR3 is TGCGCCAGCAGCCACGGGGGACAGGGACGCTACGAGCAGTACTTC.

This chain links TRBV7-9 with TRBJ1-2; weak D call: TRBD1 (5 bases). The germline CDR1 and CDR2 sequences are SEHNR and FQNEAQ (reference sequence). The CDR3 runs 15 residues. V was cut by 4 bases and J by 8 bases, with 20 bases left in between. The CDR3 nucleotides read TGTGCCAGCAGCTCCGACGGGCCCCGTAAGGGGGGCTACACCTTC. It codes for CASSSDGPRKGGYTF.

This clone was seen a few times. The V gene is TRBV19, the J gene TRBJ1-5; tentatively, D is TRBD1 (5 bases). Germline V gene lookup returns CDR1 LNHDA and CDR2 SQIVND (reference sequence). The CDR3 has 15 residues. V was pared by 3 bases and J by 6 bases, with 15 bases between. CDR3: CASSIGRVEGQPQHF. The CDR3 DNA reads TGTGCCAGTAGTATCGGCAGGGTGGAGGGTCAGCCCCAGCATTTT. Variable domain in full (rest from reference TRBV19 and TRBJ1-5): DGGITQSPKYLFRKEGQNVTLSCEQNLNHDAMYWYRQDPGQGLRLIYYSQIVNDFQKGDIAEGYSVSREKKESFPLTVTSAQKNPTAFYLCASSIGRVEGQPQHFGDGTRLSIL.

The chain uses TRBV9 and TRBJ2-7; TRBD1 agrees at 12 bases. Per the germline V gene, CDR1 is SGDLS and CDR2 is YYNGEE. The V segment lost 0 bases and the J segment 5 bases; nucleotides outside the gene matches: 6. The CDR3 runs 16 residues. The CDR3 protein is CASSVGGTGGWNEQYF. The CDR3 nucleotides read TGTGCCAGCAGCGTAGGTGGGACAGGGGGCTGGAACGAGCAGTACTTC.

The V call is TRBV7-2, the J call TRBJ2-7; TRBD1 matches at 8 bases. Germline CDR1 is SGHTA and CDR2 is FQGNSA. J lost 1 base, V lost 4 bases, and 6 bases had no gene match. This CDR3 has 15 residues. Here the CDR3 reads CASSSRTGLSYEQYF. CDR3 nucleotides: TGTGCCAGCAGCTCGAGGACAGGGCTGTCCTACGAGCAGTACTTC.

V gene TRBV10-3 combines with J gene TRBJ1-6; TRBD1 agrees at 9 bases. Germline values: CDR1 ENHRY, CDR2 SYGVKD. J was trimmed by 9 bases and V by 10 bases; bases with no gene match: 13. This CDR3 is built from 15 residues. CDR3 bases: TGTGCCACCAGGGGCGGGACAGGGTTTTTTTCACCCCTCCACTTT. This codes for CATRGGTGFFSPLHF.

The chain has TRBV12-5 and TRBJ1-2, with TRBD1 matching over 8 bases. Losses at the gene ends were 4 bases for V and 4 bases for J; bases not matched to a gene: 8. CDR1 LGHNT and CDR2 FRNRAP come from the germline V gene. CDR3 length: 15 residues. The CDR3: CASGYPTGEAYGYTF. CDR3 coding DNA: TGTGCTAGTGGTTACCCGACAGGGGAGGCCTATGGCTACACCTTC.

The CDR3 region has the DNA TGTGCCAGCAGCTTAGCTAGCGGGATTGGCTACACCTTC. Translating it yields CASSLASGIGYTF. The J gene is TRBJ1-2, the V gene TRBV5-8; D remains ambiguous. The CDR3 covers 13 residues. Deletions cut 2 bases from V and 7 bases from J, with 12 bases between. Germline loops: CDR1 SGHTS, CDR2 YDEGEE.

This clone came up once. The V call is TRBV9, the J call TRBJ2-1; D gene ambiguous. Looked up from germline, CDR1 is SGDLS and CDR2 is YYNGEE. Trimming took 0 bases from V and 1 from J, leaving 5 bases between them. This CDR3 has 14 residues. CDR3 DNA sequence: TGTGCCAGCAGCGTAGACGGGTCCTACAATGAGCAGTTCTTC. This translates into CASSVDGSYNEQFF. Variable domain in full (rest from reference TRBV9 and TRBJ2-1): DSGVTQTPKHLITATGQRVTLRCSPRSGDLSVYWYQQSLDQGLQFLIQYYNGEERAKGNILERFSAQQFPDLHSELNLSSLELGDSALYFCASSVDGSYNEQFFGPGTRLTVL.

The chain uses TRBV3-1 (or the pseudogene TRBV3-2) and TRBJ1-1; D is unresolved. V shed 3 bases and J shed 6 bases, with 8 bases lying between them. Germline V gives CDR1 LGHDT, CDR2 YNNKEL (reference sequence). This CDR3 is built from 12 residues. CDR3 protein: CASSQAGSEAFF. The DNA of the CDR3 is TGTGCCAGCAGCCAGGCGGGATCTGAAGCTTTCTTT.

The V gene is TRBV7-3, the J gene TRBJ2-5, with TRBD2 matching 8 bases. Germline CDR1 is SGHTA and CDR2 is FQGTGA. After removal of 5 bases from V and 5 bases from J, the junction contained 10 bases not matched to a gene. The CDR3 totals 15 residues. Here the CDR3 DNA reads TGTGCCAGCAGCCCAATAGCGGGATTCGGTGAGACCCAGTACTTC. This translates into CASSPIAGFGETQYF.

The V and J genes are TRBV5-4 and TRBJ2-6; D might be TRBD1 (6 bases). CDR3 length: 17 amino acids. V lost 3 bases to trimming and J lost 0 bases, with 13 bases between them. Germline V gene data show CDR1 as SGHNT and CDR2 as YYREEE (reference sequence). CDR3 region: CASSSRQDHSGANVLTF. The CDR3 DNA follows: TGTGCCAGCAGCTCGAGACAGGACCACTCTGGGGCCAACGTCCTGACTTTC.

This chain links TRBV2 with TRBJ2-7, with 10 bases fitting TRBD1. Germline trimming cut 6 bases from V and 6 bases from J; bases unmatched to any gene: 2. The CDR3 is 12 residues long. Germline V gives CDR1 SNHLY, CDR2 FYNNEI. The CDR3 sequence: CASSRQGAEQYF. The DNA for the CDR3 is TGTGCCAGCAGCCGACAGGGGGCCGAGCAGTACTTC.

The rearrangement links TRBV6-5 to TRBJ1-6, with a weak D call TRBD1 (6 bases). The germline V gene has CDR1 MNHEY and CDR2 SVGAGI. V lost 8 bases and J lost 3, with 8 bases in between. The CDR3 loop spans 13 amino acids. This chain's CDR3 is CASRDNYNSPLHF. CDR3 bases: TGTGCCAGCCGGGACAACTATAATTCACCCCTCCACTTT.

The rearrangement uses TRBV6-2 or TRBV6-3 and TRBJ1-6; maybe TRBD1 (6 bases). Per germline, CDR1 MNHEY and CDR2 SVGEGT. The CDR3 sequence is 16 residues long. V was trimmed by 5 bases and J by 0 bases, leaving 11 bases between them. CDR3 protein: CASSRPDSSYNSPLHF. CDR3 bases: TGTGCCAGCAGTCGCCCGGACAGCTCCTATAATTCACCCCTCCACTTT.